The 16 T cell receptor beta chains below come from one sample, sequenced in a study of blood T cell repertoires in COVID-19. Clones were sequenced by immunoSEQ multiplex PCR, and TCRdb holds only the in-frame ones, with some missing. Among about 89,000 clones listed, around 75% were seen once. The sample comprised peripheral blood. The source of these receptors is a man between 65 and 80 years old with COVID-19, enrolled during active disease.

The CDR3 spells CASSEDGGTGGNTIYF. In DNA, the CDR3 is TGTGCCAGCAGTGAAGATGGTGGGACAGGAGGAAACACCATATATTTT. V usage is TRBV2 and J usage is TRBJ1-3; 8 bases match TRBD1. The V gene's germline CDR1 is SNHLY and CDR2 FYNNEI. There are 16 residues in the CDR3. With V trimmed by 1 base and J by 4 bases, 6 bases remained unmatched.

The table lists this clone with a few counts. The rearrangement links TRBV12-3 or TRBV12-4 to TRBJ1-2; 7 bases align to TRBD1. V dropped 6 bases and J dropped 6; count of bases not matched to a gene: 7. The CDR3 is 13 residues long. The CDR3 DNA reads as TGTGCCAGCAGCCGACAGGGCCCCAATGGCTACACCTTC. Its protein is CASSRQGPNGYTF.

The V and J genes are TRBV7-6 and TRBJ2-7; TRBD1 aligns across 10 bases. CDR1 is SGHVS and CDR2 is FNYEAQ in the germline V gene. The CDR3 runs 14 residues. The trim removed 3 bases at V and 2 bases at J, leaving 1 base unmatched. The CDR3 here is CASSFGTGAYEQYF. CDR3 coding DNA: TGTGCCAGCAGCTTCGGGACAGGGGCCTACGAGCAGTACTTC.

The V gene is TRBV7-2, the J gene TRBJ2-1; 8 nucleotides match TRBD2. CDR3 length: 15 residues. Germline V lookup: CDR1 SGHTA, CDR2 FQGNSA. V shed 8 bases, J shed 10 bases, and the junction held 16 bases outside the gene matches. CDR3 sequence (DNA): TGTGCCAGCCGAACCTCCGGGACTAGTGGGTTAGAGCAGTTCTTC. Translation: CASRTSGTSGLEQFF. The variable domain in full, with the rest retrieved from reference TRBV7-2 and TRBJ2-1, is GAGVSQSPSNKVTEKGKDVELRCDPISGHTALYWYRQSLGQGLEFLIYFQGNSAPDKSGLPSDRFSAERTGGSVSTLTIQRTQQEDSAVYLCASRTSGTSGLEQFFGPGTRLTVL.

The chain is built from TRBV5-4 and TRBJ2-7; 8 nucleotides align to TRBD2. Germline CDR1 and CDR2: SGHNT and YYREEE (reference sequence). The length of the CDR3 is 15 residues. Unmatched junction bases numbered 14, after V lost 6 bases and J lost 6 bases. The CDR3 region is CASKEGGGRPSEQYF. The DNA of the CDR3 is TGTGCCAGCAAGGAGGGTGGCGGGAGGCCTTCCGAGCAGTACTTC.

This clone was seen a handful of times. J is TRBJ2-1 and V is TRBV4-1; 7 nucleotides align to TRBD2. The CDR3 covers 16 residues. With V trimmed by 5 bases and J by 3 bases, 10 bases remained unmatched. CDR1 is MGHRA and CDR2 is YSYEKL in the germline V gene. The CDR3 nucleotides read TGCGCCAGCAGCTTCTCGGCAGCGGGGCTCTACAATGAGCAGTTCTTC. Its protein is CASSFSAAGLYNEQFF.

The chain carries TRBV30 and TRBJ2-7; 10 bases line up with TRBD1. Per the germline V gene, CDR1 is GTSNPN and CDR2 is SVGIG (reference sequence). The CDR3 loop spans 11 amino acids. V lost 0 bases to trimming and J lost 12 bases; unmatched junction nucleotides: 2. CDR3 sequence (DNA): TGTGCCTGGAGTGTAGGGGACAGGGGGTACTTC. Translating it yields CAWSVGDRGYF.

The CDR3 loop is CAISSSGGGLGNEQFF. CDR3 in DNA: TGTGCCATCTCCTCATCCGGCGGGGGACTTGGGAATGAGCAGTTCTTC. This chain joins TRBV19 and TRBJ2-1; 7 bases fit TRBD2. V was pared by 10 bases and J by 7 bases, with 19 bases of the junction left unmatched. Germline CDR1 is LNHDA and CDR2 is SQIVND (reference sequence). The CDR3 is 16 amino acids.

This chain joins TRBV25-1 and TRBJ2-1; 7 nucleotides align to TRBD1. The V gene's germline CDR1 is MGHDK and CDR2 SYGVNS. Trimming cost V 7 bases and J 9 bases; bases outside gene matches: 6. The CDR3 sequence is 12 residues long. The chain's CDR3 is CASMGQIGEQFF. The CDR3 DNA is TGTGCCAGCATGGGACAGATCGGTGAGCAGTTCTTC.

In DNA, the CDR3 is TGTGCCAGCAGTTTTGGCGGCGAGCAGTACTTC. Translation gives CASSFGGEQYF. The J gene is TRBJ2-7, the V gene TRBV28; unclear D gene. Germline loops: CDR1 MDHEN, CDR2 SYDVKM. This CDR3 comprises 11 residues. V lost 3 bases and J lost 6, with 6 bases in between.

This chain uses TRBV6-5 with TRBJ1-1; D is unclear. This CDR3 has 15 residues. In germline, CDR1 is MNHEY, CDR2 SVGAGI. The V end lost 0 bases, the J end lost 6 bases, and 14 bases lay between the germline ends. The CDR3 is CASSYSIYRGPEAFF. The CDR3 DNA reads as TGTGCCAGCAGTTACTCGATTTATCGGGGTCCTGAAGCTTTCTTT.

This rearrangement joins TRBV7-2 to TRBJ2-2; maybe TRBD1 (6 bases). The CDR3 runs to 16 residues. Germline values: CDR1 SGHTA, CDR2 FQGNSA. V shed 1 base and J shed 3 bases, with 12 bases lying between them. As DNA, the CDR3 is TGTGCCAGCAGCTTAGGGTACAGGGCTTACACCGGGGAGCTGTTTTTT. Translating gives CASSLGYRAYTGELFF.

This clone came up a few times. The V gene is TRBV5-1, the J gene TRBJ1-2; TRBD1 aligns across 8 bases. J gave up 2 bases and V 7 bases, and 7 bases lay outside the gene matches. Germline values: CDR1 SGHRS, CDR2 YFSETQ. The CDR3 covers 14 residues. CDR3 loop: CASSRGQENYGYTF. DNA of the CDR3: TGCGCCAGCTCCCGGGGACAGGAAAACTATGGCTACACCTTC.

The chain is built from TRBV28 and TRBJ2-2; TRBD2 matches at 9 bases. CDR1 and CDR2 (germline): MDHEN, SYDVKM. With V trimmed by 3 bases and J by 6 bases, 8 bases remained unmatched. The CDR3 totals 16 residues. The CDR3 reads CASSFGGRASAGELFF. Here the CDR3 DNA reads TGTGCCAGCAGTTTTGGCGGGAGGGCCTCAGCCGGGGAGCTGTTTTTT.

The chain combines TRBV18 with TRBJ1-4; the match to TRBD1 covers 9 bases. This CDR3 is 15 amino acids long. Germline V gene lookup returns CDR1 KGHSH and CDR2 LQKENI. J gave up 7 bases and V 4 bases, and 7 bases lay outside the gene matches. The CDR3 DNA reads TGTGCCAGCTCACGGACGGACAGGGGAGGTGAAAAACTGTTTTTT. Translated: CASSRTDRGGEKLFF.

V and J are TRBV24-1 and TRBJ2-7; 12 bases fit TRBD1. Germline values: CDR1 KGHDR, CDR2 SFDVKD. This CDR3 has 16 amino acids. J lost 6 bases, V lost 3 bases, and 8 bases had no gene match. The CDR3 nucleotides read TGTGCCACCAGTGATAGTAACCGGGACAGGGGGCTCGAGCAGTACTTC. Translating gives CATSDSNRDRGLEQYF.